The 19 T cell receptor beta chains presented below share a single source sample, sequenced in a study of T-cell reconstitution after alpha-beta-depleted transplantation in children (dated by TCRdb to the mid-2010s). What this sample's treatment or condition label stands for: allogeneic hematopoietic cell transplantation with graft depleted of TCRalphabeta T cells and CD19 B cells. The library came from PCR. The listed sequencing device is Illumina HiSeq 2500. TCR libraries were prepared with molecular barcoding, using unique molecular identifiers to normalize TCRbeta repertoire quantification. The raw public data were reprocessed by TCRdb itself: fastp quality trimming at Q25, MiXCR clonotype calling, in-frame beta chains only. Rows matching on CDR3 protein sequence are summarized as one entry with the most common DNA and genes. The sample has about 98,000 distinct CDR3 sequences on record, less than 25% of them singletons. The top ten constitute about a fifth of the sample.

The sample in question was PBMCs, obtained before TCRalphabeta/CD19-depleted stem cell transplant. Every receptor here comes from a boy under 10 years old with acute lymphoblastic leukemia, due to receive a stem cell transplant.

This clonotype was counted only a few times. This rearrangement joins TRBV7-2 to TRBJ2-5; D is uncertain. V lost 0 bases and J lost 4, with 6 bases in between. CDR3 length: 13 amino acids. The V gene's germline CDR1 is SGHTA and CDR2 FQGNSA. For the CDR3, the DNA is TGTGCCAGCAGCTTAGCTAGTCGAGAGACCCAGTACTTC. Amino acid sequence: CASSLASRETQYF.

This clonotype was found many times. This chain joins TRBV5-1 and TRBJ2-1; D gene ambiguous. Trimming left V 1 base short and J 9 bases short, with 8 bases between. This CDR3 is built from 12 residues. CDR1 is SGHRS, CDR2 YFSETQ, per germline. The CDR3 spells CASSLRQREQFF. Here the CDR3 DNA reads TGCGCCAGCAGCTTGAGGCAGCGTGAGCAGTTCTTC.

The chain joins TRBV4-1 to TRBJ2-3, with D maybe TRBD2 (7 bases). This CDR3 spans 14 amino acids. V was shortened by 1 base and J by 11 bases, with 16 bases between the two germline ends. Germline values: CDR1 MGHRA, CDR2 YSYEKL. For the CDR3, the DNA is TGCGCCAGCAGCCAAGGGGGGGGGACATCGGTGCAGTATTTT. This translates into CASSQGGGTSVQYF.

Concerning this clonotype itself: A read error may be the cause here, since a much bigger clone is one base away. J is TRBJ2-1 and V is TRBV4-3; D may be TRBD2 (6 bases). The V gene's germline CDR1 is LGHNA and CDR2 YSLEER. The V end lost 5 bases, the J end lost 9 bases, and 14 bases lay between the germline ends. This CDR3 spans 13 amino acids. The CDR3 DNA is TGCGCCAGCAGCTGCACCGGAGGGCCTGAGCAGTTCTTC. Translating it yields CASSCTGGPEQFF.

The CDR3, as DNA: TGTGCCAGCAGCCCTCTTGCGGGCGCTGTACAGCCCCAGCATTTT. Encoded protein: CASSPLAGAVQPQHF. This chain links TRBV28 with TRBJ1-5; D is unresolved. The CDR3 runs 15 residues. V was shortened by 6 bases and J by 7 bases, with 19 bases between the two germline ends. Germline CDR1 and CDR2: MDHEN and SYDVKM.

This clonotype showed up just a few times. The rearrangement links TRBV4-1 to TRBJ2-1; D might be TRBD2 (5 bases). There are 16 residues in the CDR3. V lost 2 bases and J 2 bases, leaving 13 bases between the germline ends. Germline CDR1 MGHRA, CDR2 YSYEKL. DNA of the CDR3: TGCGCCAGCAGCCAAACTTCGGCTAGCCCCTACAATGAGCAGTTCTTC. As protein: CASSQTSASPYNEQFF.

The rearrangement joins TRBV28 to TRBJ2-7, with D possibly called TRBD1 or TRBD2 (5 bases each). This CDR3 region has 14 residues. V was pared by 3 bases and J by 3 bases, with 12 bases between. CDR1 is MDHEN and CDR2 is SYDVKM in the germline V gene. CDR3 coding DNA: TGTGCCAGCAGTTTGGGGGAGCGGAGCTACGAGCAGTACTTC. It specifies CASSLGERSYEQYF.

The V gene is TRBV7-2, the J gene TRBJ2-3, with D tentatively TRBD2 (5 bases). From germline, CDR1 is SGHTA and CDR2 FQGNSA. The CDR3 has 15 residues. The V gene lost 5 bases and the J gene lost 0 bases, with 12 bases spanning the gap. The CDR3 reads CASSPSGFSTDTQYF. CDR3 bases: TGTGCCAGCAGCCCCAGCGGATTTAGCACAGATACGCAGTATTTT.

This clonotype has just a few counts. The rearrangement links TRBV24-1 to TRBJ2-3; 10 nucleotides match TRBD2. The CDR3 is 16 residues long. The germline V gene encodes CDR1 KGHDR and CDR2 SFDVKD. The trim removed 1 base at V and 4 bases at J, leaving 4 bases unmatched. CDR3: CATSDFGLAGADTQYF. The CDR3 DNA reads TGTGCCACCAGTGATTTTGGGCTAGCGGGAGCAGATACGCAGTATTTT.

V is TRBV10-3 and J is TRBJ2-7, with a tentative D call TRBD2 (5 bases). From germline, CDR1 is ENHRY and CDR2 SYGVKD. Trimming took 8 bases from V and 5 from J, leaving 13 bases between them. The CDR3 sequence is 12 residues long. CDR3 loop: CAISGLDDEQYF. The CDR3 nucleotides are TGTGCCATCTCAGGACTTGACGACGAGCAGTACTTC.

This clonotype was counted between two and nine times. The V gene is TRBV20-1, the J gene TRBJ2-2; D call uncertain. Trimming removed 5 bases from V and 2 bases from J, with 12 bases in between. Germline V lookup: CDR1 DFQATT, CDR2 SNEGSKA (reference sequence). The CDR3 spans 14 residues. In nucleotides, the CDR3 is TGCAGTGCTCCAGGCAGGCTCAACACCGGGGAGCTGTTTTTT. It codes for CSAPGRLNTGELFF.

The chain combines TRBV7-2 with TRBJ1-6; 11 bases are a match to TRBD1. The length of the CDR3 is 14 residues. Unmatched junction bases numbered 4, after V lost 4 bases and J lost 11 bases. From germline, CDR1 is SGHTA and CDR2 FQGNSA. CDR3: CASSSDRGPTPLHF. The CDR3 nucleotides read TGTGCCAGCAGCTCGGACAGGGGGCCTACACCCCTCCACTTT.

The V gene is TRBV7-9, the J gene TRBJ1-2; possible D gene TRBD1, 5 bases. The CDR3 totals 13 residues. The V end lost 5 bases, the J end lost 8 bases, and 15 bases lay between the germline ends. Germline CDR1 reads SEHNR; CDR2 reads FQNEAQ (reference sequence). CDR3 in amino acids: CASSRLGATGYTF. The CDR3 bases are TGTGCCAGCAGCCGGTTAGGGGCAACGGGCTACACCTTC.

This clonotype has ten or more counts. The CDR3: CSAADTYSNQPQHF. The CDR3 nucleotides are TGCAGTGCTGCCGACACCTATAGCAATCAGCCCCAGCATTTT. The chain recombines TRBV20-1 with TRBJ1-5; D remains unclear. Trimming left V 5 bases short and J 0 bases short, with 11 bases between. This CDR3 is 14 amino acids long. Per the germline V gene, CDR1 is DFQATT and CDR2 is SNEGSKA (reference sequence).

This CDR3 reads CASSLVRTTSGSSYEQYF. In DNA, the CDR3 is TGTGCCAGCAGCTTAGTTAGGACCACTAGCGGGAGCTCCTACGAGCAGTACTTC. V gene TRBV7-8 combines with J gene TRBJ2-7; 11 bases are a match to TRBD2. Germline trimming cut 1 base from V and 0 bases from J; bases unmatched to any gene: 8. Germline V CDR1 and CDR2: SGHVS, FQNEAQ. The CDR3 totals 18 residues.

A single count supports this clonotype. The genes are TRBV20-1 and TRBJ2-1; unclear D gene. The V gene's germline CDR1 is DFQATT and CDR2 SNEGSKA (reference sequence). V was shortened by 0 bases and J by 1 base, with 10 bases between the two germline ends. The CDR3 runs to 15 residues. The CDR3 loop is CSARDPKKSYNEQFF. The CDR3 nucleotides read TGCAGTGCTAGAGATCCGAAAAAATCCTACAATGAGCAGTTCTTC.

Many counts were recorded for this clonotype. V is TRBV12-3 or TRBV12-4 and J is TRBJ2-4; perhaps TRBD2 as D (6 bases). There are 13 residues in the CDR3. With 6 bases removed from V and 10 bases from J, the gap between germline ends came to 16 bases. The CDR3 loop reads CASSWDSQGIQYF. The CDR3, as DNA: TGTGCCAGCAGCTGGGACTCTCAAGGGATTCAGTACTTC.

The chain couples TRBV6-1 to TRBJ1-2, with TRBD1 as a possible D gene (5 bases). The CDR3 is made up of 14 amino acids. V was pared by 6 bases and J by 2 bases, with 13 bases between. Looked up from germline, CDR1 is MNHNS and CDR2 is SASEGT. CDR3 region: CASRPGPANYGYTF. DNA for the CDR3: TGTGCCAGCAGACCGGGACCGGCGAACTATGGCTACACCTTC.

The chain joins TRBV5-1 to TRBJ2-7; D possibly corresponds to TRBD2 (5 bases). The ends were cut back, 1 base at V and 3 bases at J, with 8 bases in the middle. This CDR3 is 13 amino acids long. Germline lookup yields CDR1 SGHRS and CDR2 YFSETQ. This chain's CDR3 is CASSLSGDYEQYF. CDR3 in DNA: TGCGCCAGCAGCTTGTCCGGGGACTACGAGCAGTACTTC.